One and the same sample provided the 25 T cell receptor beta chains below, sequenced in a study of identical twins. TCRdb reanalysed the 5' RACE reads using MiXCR and keeps one entry per CDR3 protein. The profile shows just under 550,000 distinct CDR3 sequences, approximately 16% of them singletons. These data are also associated with another study on yellow fever vaccine responses in identical twins.

Sample: CD4+ T cells sorted from blood. These receptor sequences come from a woman between 18 and 29 years old in good health.

The chain joins TRBV12-3 or TRBV12-4 to TRBJ2-3; TRBD1 matches at 10 bases. V lost 6 bases, J lost 0 bases, and 3 bases stayed unmatched. The CDR3 consists of 15 residues. CDR3 in DNA: TGTGCCAGCAGCTGGGACAGGGGAAGCACAGATACGCAGTATTTT. Translating gives CASSWDRGSTDTQYF.

In its sample, this clonotype was seen a few times. V and J are TRBV3-1 and TRBJ2-6, with 9 positions matching TRBD1. Trimming took 8 bases from V and 0 from J; bases not matched to a gene: 8. Per germline, CDR1 LGHDT and CDR2 YNNKEL (reference sequence). The CDR3 runs 17 residues. The CDR3 here is CASGSGQGSSGANVLTF. Here the CDR3 DNA reads TGTGCCAGCGGGTCGGGACAGGGATCCTCTGGGGCCAACGTCCTGACTTTC.

This clonotype was observed a few times. The gene calls are TRBV4-2 and TRBJ1-6; D ambiguous. The germline V gene encodes CDR1 LGHNA and CDR2 YNFKEQ. V was shortened by 0 bases and J by 10 bases, with 16 bases between the two germline ends. The CDR3 runs to 16 residues. The CDR3 coding sequence is TGTGCCAGCAGCCAAGATGTCGCAGGAAAGGGATCACCCCTCCACTTT. It translates to CASSQDVAGKGSPLHF.

J is TRBJ2-2 and V is TRBV5-1, with 14 nucleotides matching TRBD2. The germline CDR1 and CDR2 sequences are SGHRS and YFSETQ. The CDR3 is 17 amino acids. Unmatched junction bases numbered 2, after V lost 4 bases and J lost 0 bases. The CDR3 protein is CASSTGLAGANTGELFF. CDR3 coding DNA: TGCGCCAGCAGCACGGGACTAGCGGGGGCGAACACCGGGGAGCTGTTTTTT.

The table lists this clonotype with a few counts. The rearrangement uses TRBV29-1 and TRBJ2-7, with 11 nucleotides matching TRBD2. Germline V CDR1 and CDR2: SQVTM, ANQGSEA. V dropped 6 bases and J dropped 4; count of bases not matched to a gene: 5. CDR3 length equals 13 residues. DNA for the CDR3: TGCAGCGTAGGGACTAGCGGCAATTACGAGCAGTACTTC. Its protein product is CSVGTSGNYEQYF.

The rearrangement uses TRBV11-2 and TRBJ2-1; 13 bases map to TRBD2. The CDR3 is 18 residues long. Trimming cost V 3 bases and J 6 bases; bases outside gene matches: 11. CDR1 and CDR2 from the germline V gene are SGHAT and FQNNGV. The CDR3 bases are TGTGCCAGCAGCTTCCAAACTAGCGGGAGGGCCCTGGGCAATGAGCAGTTCTTC. Translation: CASSFQTSGRALGNEQFF.

The chain joins TRBV5-1 to TRBJ1-1; 7 positions match TRBD1. The length of the CDR3 is 13 residues. Germline CDR1 SGHRS, CDR2 YFSETQ. J gave up 7 bases and V 0 bases, and 3 bases lay outside the gene matches. The CDR3 DNA reads TGCGCCAGCAGCTTGGTTTGGACAGGTGAAGCTTTCTTT. Its protein product is CASSLVWTGEAFF.

This clonotype has only a few counts. The chain uses TRBV2 and TRBJ2-1; TRBD2 matches 7 bases. From germline, CDR1 is SNHLY and CDR2 FYNNEI. Trimming took 4 bases from V and 6 from J; bases not matched to a gene: 9. The CDR3 runs to 15 residues. The CDR3 region has the DNA TGTGCCAGCAGTGGTTTCTCCGGGAGGCCCAATGAGCAGTTCTTC. The encoded protein is CASSGFSGRPNEQFF.

The gene calls are TRBV20-1 and TRBJ1-1, with D possibly being TRBD1 (5 bases). CDR1 and CDR2 (germline): DFQATT, SNEGSKA (reference sequence). Trimming took off 3 bases at V and 0 bases at J, with 8 bases between the two ends. There are 13 residues in the CDR3. CDR3 protein: CSASQGMNTEAFF. The DNA for the CDR3 is TGCAGTGCTAGCCAGGGCATGAACACTGAAGCTTTCTTT.

This clonotype was recorded at least ten times. This chain links TRBV28 with TRBJ2-3, with a possible D match to TRBD1 (6 bases). CDR1 and CDR2 (germline): MDHEN, SYDVKM. CDR3 length: 13 residues. The germline V and J ends were trimmed by 6 bases and 5 bases, with 12 bases remaining between them. The CDR3 bases are TGTGCCAGCAGACCCGGACAGAGAGATACGCAGTATTTT. Amino acid sequence: CASRPGQRDTQYF.

The V and J genes are TRBV20-1 and TRBJ2-3; D remains unclear. Germline assignment: CDR1 DFQATT and CDR2 SNEGSKA (reference sequence). V was clipped by 6 bases and J by 10 bases, with 23 bases between them. The CDR3 contains 14 residues. The CDR3: CSAAPPIPPFAQYF. The CDR3 DNA reads TGCAGTGCCGCGCCGCCCATCCCTCCTTTCGCGCAGTATTTT.

The chain has TRBV6-1 and TRBJ2-3, with D unresolved. The CDR3 is made up of 14 amino acids. Trimming removed 7 bases from V and 0 bases from J, with 11 bases in between. Germline V lookup: CDR1 MNHNS, CDR2 SASEGT. CDR3 DNA sequence: TGTGCCAGCAAGCAATCTCCTAGCACAGATACGCAGTATTTT. Its protein product is CASKQSPSTDTQYF.

The chain links TRBV24-1 to TRBJ2-3; D call uncertain. CDR3 size: 15 residues. V was pared by 5 bases and J by 0 bases, with 11 bases between. Germline V CDR1 and CDR2: KGHDR, SFDVKD. CDR3 sequence reads: CATSARRSSTDTQYF. CDR3 bases: TGTGCCACCAGTGCTAGGAGATCTAGCACAGATACGCAGTATTTT.

This sequence joins TRBV29-1 and TRBJ2-7; perhaps TRBD1 as D (6 bases). Deletions cut 6 bases from V and 3 bases from J, with 9 bases between. There are 11 residues in the CDR3. Germline CDR1 reads SQVTM; CDR2 reads ANQGSEA. CDR3 DNA sequence: TGCAGCGTGACACAGGGCTACGAGCAGTACTTC. Its protein product is CSVTQGYEQYF.

The chain joins TRBV5-1 to TRBJ2-5; 11 bases map to TRBD2. Germline CDR1 is SGHRS and CDR2 is YFSETQ. The CDR3 sequence is 17 residues long. V lost 4 bases, J lost 4 bases, and 12 bases stayed unmatched. The CDR3 nucleotides read TGCGCCAGCAGCCTGGGAGGGACTAGCGGAAGGGGAGAGACCCAGTACTTC. The encoded protein is CASSLGGTSGRGETQYF.

This clonotype was seen more than once but under ten times. The gene calls are TRBV12-3 or TRBV12-4 and TRBJ1-2, with D possibly TRBD1 on 5 matching bases. Trimming left V 3 bases short and J 4 bases short, with 9 bases between. CDR3 length: 13 amino acids. The CDR3 spells CASSFRGTYGYTF. The CDR3 nucleotides read TGTGCCAGCAGTTTTAGAGGGACCTATGGCTACACCTTC.

The chain combines TRBV20-1 with TRBJ2-1; 8 bases are a match to TRBD2. The CDR3 is made up of 13 amino acids. V lost 0 bases, J lost 16 bases, and 11 bases stayed unmatched. CDR1 and CDR2 (germline): DFQATT, SNEGSKA (reference sequence). The CDR3 sequence: CSARDSGGGRFFF. Here the CDR3 DNA reads TGCAGTGCTAGAGATAGCGGCGGCGGGAGGTTTTTCTTC.

This clonotype was detected ten times or more. The chain has TRBV5-1 and TRBJ2-6; the D is unclear. Per germline, CDR1 SGHRS and CDR2 YFSETQ. V dropped 0 bases and J dropped 0 bases, with 7 bases sitting between them. This CDR3 has 16 amino acids. This CDR3 is CASSLDLYSGANVLTF. Written as DNA, the CDR3 is TGCGCCAGCAGCTTGGACTTGTACTCTGGGGCCAACGTCCTGACTTTC.

This clonotype was seen a few times. This chain links TRBV18 with TRBJ2-7, with D unclear. V was trimmed by 5 bases and J by 3 bases, leaving 8 bases between them. Germline assignment: CDR1 KGHSH and CDR2 LQKENI. The CDR3 runs 12 residues. CDR3 sequence (DNA): TGTGCCAGCTCATACGATAACTACGAGCAGTACTTC. It is translated as CASSYDNYEQYF.

The chain's CDR3 is CASSEAGQGYEQYF. CDR3 nucleotide sequence: TGCGCCAGCAGTGAGGCGGGACAGGGCTACGAGCAGTACTTC. The chain has TRBV10-2 and TRBJ2-7, with 9 bases lining up with TRBD1. Germline CDR1 WSHSY, CDR2 SAAADI. This CDR3 is 14 amino acids long. Losses at the gene ends were 2 bases for V and 3 bases for J; bases not matched to a gene: 2.

The chain recombines TRBV6-2 or TRBV6-3 with TRBJ2-1; unclear D gene. The ends were cut back, 5 bases at V and 3 bases at J, with 20 bases in the middle. In germline, CDR1 is MNHEY, CDR2 SVGEGT. The CDR3 has 17 amino acids. CDR3 coding DNA: TGTGCCAGCAGTCCCCCCTCTCGACTGGGAAACTACAATGAGCAGTTCTTC. Protein sequence: CASSPPSRLGNYNEQFF.

This clonotype has more than one count but fewer than ten. The genes are TRBV29-1 and TRBJ2-3; D not certain. In germline, CDR1 is SQVTM, CDR2 ANQGSEA. CDR3 length equals 13 residues. V lost 8 bases to trimming and J lost 2 bases, with 14 bases between them. The CDR3 here is CSHWHTNTDTQYF. DNA for the CDR3: TGCAGCCATTGGCACACTAACACAGATACGCAGTATTTT.

The genes are TRBV20-1 and TRBJ2-3, with a tentative D call TRBD1 (5 bases). V shed 4 bases and J shed 6 bases, with 17 bases lying between them. CDR3 length: 14 amino acids. Per the germline V gene, CDR1 is DFQATT and CDR2 is SNEGSKA (reference sequence). CDR3 region: CSATRQFRLDTQYF. The CDR3 DNA is TGCAGTGCTACCCGACAGTTTCGCCTTGATACGCAGTATTTT.

The chain employs TRBV24-1 and TRBJ2-3; 7 bases line up with TRBD2. V trimming: 1 base; J trimming: 1 base; junction bases outside the gene matches: 1. Germline CDR1 is KGHDR and CDR2 is SFDVKD. The CDR3 totals 15 residues. CDR3 region: CATSDFGLGTDTQYF. DNA for the CDR3: TGTGCCACCAGTGATTTTGGACTAGGCACAGATACGCAGTATTTT.

This clonotype was found a few times. The chain combines TRBV29-1 with TRBJ2-3; 9 bases line up with TRBD2. V lost 7 bases to trimming and J lost 2 bases; unmatched junction nucleotides: 4. This CDR3 comprises 13 residues. Germline assignment: CDR1 SQVTM and CDR2 ANQGSEA. The CDR3 here is CSGRGGHTDTQYF. As DNA, the CDR3 is TGCAGCGGGCGGGGGGGTCACACAGATACGCAGTATTTT.